Shown below are 8 T cell receptor beta chains from a single sample sequenced in a study of blood T cell repertoires in COVID-19. TCRdb's copy holds only in-frame clones and misses some; the assay was immunoSEQ multiplex PCR. The profile shows 30,000 or so clones, about 90% of them singletons. Sequences were obtained from peripheral blood. These receptors came from a middle-aged woman with active or convalescent COVID-19.

The J gene is TRBJ2-2, the V gene TRBV7-9; the match to TRBD2 covers 8 bases. This CDR3 has 17 amino acids. V shed 5 bases and J 4 bases; nucleotides not matched to a gene: 12. Germline CDR1 SEHNR, CDR2 FQNEAQ (reference sequence). The CDR3 sequence: CASSPNAGGMATGELFF. The CDR3 DNA is TGTGCCAGCAGCCCGAACGCGGGAGGAATGGCCACCGGGGAGCTGTTTTTT. Looking up the rest from reference TRBV7-9 and TRBJ2-2 gives the full variable domain: DTGVSQNPRHKITKRGQNVTFRCDPISEHNRLYWYRQTLGQGPEFLTYFQNEAQLEKSRLLSDRFSAERPKGSFSTLEIQRTEQGDSAMYLCASSPNAGGMATGELFFGEGSRLTVL.

As DNA, the CDR3 is TGTGCCACCAGGGACAGGGAGCTTGGAGCTAACTATGGCTACACCTTC. This sequence encodes CATRDRELGANYGYTF. The rearrangement links TRBV15 to TRBJ1-2; 8 nucleotides agree with TRBD1. This CDR3 is built from 16 residues. J lost 0 bases, V lost 6 bases, and 9 bases had no gene match. Germline lookup yields CDR1 LNHNV and CDR2 YYDKDF (reference sequence).

On this clone: An end of the junction differs from the germline gene, which may be a read error. V is TRBV7-7 and J is TRBJ2-3; 11 bases align to TRBD2. The CDR3 is 17 amino acids. Germline V gives CDR1 SSHAT, CDR2 FNYEAQ (reference sequence). CDR3 loop: CASSLAGGGTGGGTQYF. The CDR3 DNA reads TGTGCTAGCAGCTTAGCGGGGGGGGGCACTGGAGGCGGTACGCAGTATTTT.

This rearrangement joins TRBV20-1 to TRBJ2-6; a weak D match, TRBD1 (6 bases). The CDR3 extends over 15 amino acids. In germline, CDR1 is DFQATT, CDR2 SNEGSKA (reference sequence). The germline V and J ends were trimmed by 3 bases and 3 bases, with 12 bases remaining between them. CDR3 loop: CSASETGHGANVLTF. DNA of the CDR3: TGCAGTGCTAGTGAAACAGGGCATGGGGCCAACGTCCTGACTTTC.

CDR3 amino acids: CASSSPRTGVKEKLFF. The CDR3 nucleotides are TGTGCCAGCAGCTCCCCAAGGACAGGGGTGAAGGAAAAACTGTTTTTT. This chain uses TRBV5-6 with TRBJ1-4; 9 nucleotides line up with TRBD1. The germline V gene has CDR1 SGHDT and CDR2 YYEEEE. V trimming: 3 bases; J trimming: 8 bases; junction bases outside the gene matches: 11. This CDR3 spans 16 amino acids.

The rearrangement uses TRBV3-1 (or the pseudogene TRBV3-2) and TRBJ1-5; weak D call: TRBD1 (5 bases). The CDR3 loop spans 16 amino acids. CDR1 is LGHDT and CDR2 is YNNKEL in the germline V gene (reference sequence). The germline V and J ends were trimmed by 5 bases and 2 bases, with 16 bases remaining between them. The CDR3 here is CASSDRGVWGNQPQHF. In nucleotides, the CDR3 is TGTGCCAGCAGCGATCGGGGGGTGTGGGGCAATCAGCCCCAGCATTTT.

The chain uses TRBV7-9 and TRBJ2-1; TRBD2 matches at 9 bases. Losses at the gene ends were 4 bases for V and 10 bases for J; bases not matched to a gene: 11. The CDR3 runs 15 residues. Germline CDR1 reads SEHNR; CDR2 reads FQNEAQ (reference sequence). The CDR3 protein is CASSSMGLAHPEQFF. The CDR3 nucleotides are TGTGCCAGCAGCTCGATGGGACTAGCTCATCCGGAGCAGTTCTTC.

V and J are TRBV11-2 and TRBJ2-1, with TRBD2 matching 13 bases. The CDR3 is 17 amino acids. CDR1 and CDR2 (germline): SGHAT, FQNNGV. V shed 0 bases, J shed 5 bases, and the junction held 4 bases outside the gene matches. The CDR3 loop is CASSLEWGLAGNNEQFF. The CDR3 nucleotides read TGTGCCAGCAGCTTAGAGTGGGGACTAGCGGGAAACAATGAGCAGTTCTTC.